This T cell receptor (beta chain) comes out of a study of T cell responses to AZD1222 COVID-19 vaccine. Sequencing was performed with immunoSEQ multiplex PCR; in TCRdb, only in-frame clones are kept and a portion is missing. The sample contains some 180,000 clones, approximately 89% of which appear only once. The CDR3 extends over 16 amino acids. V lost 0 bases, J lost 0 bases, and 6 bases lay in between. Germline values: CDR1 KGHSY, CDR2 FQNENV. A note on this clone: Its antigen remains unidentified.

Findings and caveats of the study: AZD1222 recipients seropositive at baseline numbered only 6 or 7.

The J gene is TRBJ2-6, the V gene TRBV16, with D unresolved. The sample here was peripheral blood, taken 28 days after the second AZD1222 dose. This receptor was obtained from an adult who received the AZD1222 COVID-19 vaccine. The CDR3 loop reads CASSQSVGSGANVLTF. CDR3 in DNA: TGTGCCAGCAGCCAATCTGTGGGCTCTGGGGCCAACGTCCTGACTTTC.